This TCR beta chain was sequenced for a study of blood T cell repertoires in COVID-19. As for the study in general: The United States, Italy and Spain supplied acute and convalescent COVID-19 samples. The analysed material was cDNA or gDNA that came from T cells, B-cell-depleted T cells, or PBMCs.

Using immunoSEQ multiplex PCR, the repertoire was profiled, and TCRdb retains in-frame clones only, with some absent. The data hold 90,000 to 150,000 clones, with roughly 80% observed a single time. The germline V gene encodes CDR1 KGHSH and CDR2 LQKENI. CDR3 length equals 14 residues. V shed 8 bases and J shed 5 bases, with 15 bases lying between them. The receptor was derived from a man in his fifties with acute or convalescent COVID-19. Material for sequencing was peripheral blood. V is TRBV18 and J is TRBJ2-2; possible D gene TRBD1, 6 bases. The CDR3 coding sequence is TGTGCCAGCACCGTGACAGGTCGTACCGGGGAGCTGTTTTTT. Translating it yields CASTVTGRTGELFF.